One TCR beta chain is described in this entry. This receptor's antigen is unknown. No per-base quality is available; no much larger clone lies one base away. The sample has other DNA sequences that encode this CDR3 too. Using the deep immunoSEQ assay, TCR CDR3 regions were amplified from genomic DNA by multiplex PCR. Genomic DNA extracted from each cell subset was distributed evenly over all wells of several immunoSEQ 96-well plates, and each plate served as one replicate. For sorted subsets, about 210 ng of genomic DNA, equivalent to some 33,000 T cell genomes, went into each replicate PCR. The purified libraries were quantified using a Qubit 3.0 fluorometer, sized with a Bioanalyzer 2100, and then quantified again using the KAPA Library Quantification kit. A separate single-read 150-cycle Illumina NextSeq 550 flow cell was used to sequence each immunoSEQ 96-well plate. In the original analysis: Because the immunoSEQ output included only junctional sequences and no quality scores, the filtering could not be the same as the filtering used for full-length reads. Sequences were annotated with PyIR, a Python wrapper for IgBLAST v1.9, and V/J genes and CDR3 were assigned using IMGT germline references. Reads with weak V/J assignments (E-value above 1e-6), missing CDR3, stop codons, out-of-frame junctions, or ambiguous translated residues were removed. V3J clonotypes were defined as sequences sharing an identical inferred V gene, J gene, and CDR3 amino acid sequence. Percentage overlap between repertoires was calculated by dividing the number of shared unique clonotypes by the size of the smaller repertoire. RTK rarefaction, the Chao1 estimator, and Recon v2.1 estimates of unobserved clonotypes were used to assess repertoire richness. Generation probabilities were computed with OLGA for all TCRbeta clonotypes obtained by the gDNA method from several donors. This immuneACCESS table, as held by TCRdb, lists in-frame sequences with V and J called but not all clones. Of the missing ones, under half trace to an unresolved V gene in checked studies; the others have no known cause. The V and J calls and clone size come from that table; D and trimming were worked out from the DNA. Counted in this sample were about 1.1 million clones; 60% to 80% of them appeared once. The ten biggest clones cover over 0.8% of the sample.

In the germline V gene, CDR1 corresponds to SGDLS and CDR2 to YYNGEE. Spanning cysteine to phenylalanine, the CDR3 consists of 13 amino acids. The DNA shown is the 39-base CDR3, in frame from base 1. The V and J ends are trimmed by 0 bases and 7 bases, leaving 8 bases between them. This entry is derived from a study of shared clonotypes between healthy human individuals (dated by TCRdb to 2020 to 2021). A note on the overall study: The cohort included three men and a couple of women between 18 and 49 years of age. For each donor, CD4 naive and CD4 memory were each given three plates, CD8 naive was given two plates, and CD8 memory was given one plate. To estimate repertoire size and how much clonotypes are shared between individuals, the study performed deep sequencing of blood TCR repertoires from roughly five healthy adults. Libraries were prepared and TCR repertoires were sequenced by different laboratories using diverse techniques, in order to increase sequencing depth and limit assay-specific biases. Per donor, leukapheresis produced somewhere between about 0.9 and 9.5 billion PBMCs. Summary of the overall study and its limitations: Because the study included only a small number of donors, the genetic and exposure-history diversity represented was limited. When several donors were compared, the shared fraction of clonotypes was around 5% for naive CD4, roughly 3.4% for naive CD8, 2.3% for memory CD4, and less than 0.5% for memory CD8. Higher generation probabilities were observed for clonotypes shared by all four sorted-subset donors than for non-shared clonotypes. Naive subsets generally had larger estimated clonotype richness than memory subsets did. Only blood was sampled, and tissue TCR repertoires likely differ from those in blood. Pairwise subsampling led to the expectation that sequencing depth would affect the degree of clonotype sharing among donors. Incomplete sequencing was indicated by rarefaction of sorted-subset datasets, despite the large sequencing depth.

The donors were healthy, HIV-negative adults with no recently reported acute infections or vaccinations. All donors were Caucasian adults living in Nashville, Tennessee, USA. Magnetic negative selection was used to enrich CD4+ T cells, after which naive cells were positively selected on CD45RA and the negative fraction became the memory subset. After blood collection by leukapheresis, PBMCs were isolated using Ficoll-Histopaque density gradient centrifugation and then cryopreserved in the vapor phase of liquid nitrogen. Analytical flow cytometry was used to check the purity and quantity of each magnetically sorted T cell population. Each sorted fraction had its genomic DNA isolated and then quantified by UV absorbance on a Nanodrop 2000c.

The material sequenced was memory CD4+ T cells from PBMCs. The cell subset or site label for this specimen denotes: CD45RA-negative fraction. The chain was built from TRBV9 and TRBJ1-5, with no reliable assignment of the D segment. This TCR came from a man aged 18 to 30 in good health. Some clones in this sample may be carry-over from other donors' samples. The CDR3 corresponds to CASSVDSGQPQHF. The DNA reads TGTGCCAGCAGCGTAGATTCAGGACAGCCCCAGCATTTT.